The clone carrying this T cell receptor (beta chain) was seen only a few times. Per germline, CDR1 KGHSH and CDR2 LQKENI. This CDR3 has 15 amino acids. Between the trimmed V and J ends, which lost 6 bases and 1 base, there was a span of 13 bases. The data are from a study of blood T cell repertoires in COVID-19. As for the study in general: Samples taken during acute and convalescent COVID-19 were collected in the United States, Italy and Spain.

Repertoires were generated with immunoSEQ multiplex PCR, while TCRdb's copy carries only in-frame clones and drops some. The table records approximately 150,000 clones, around four fifths of them present only once. The receptor was derived from an elderly woman with COVID-19, enrolled during active disease. Material: peripheral blood. The chain joins TRBV18 to TRBJ1-5, with D maybe TRBD1 (5 bases). CDR3 region: CASSRTWGSNQPQHF. The CDR3 nucleotides are TGTGCCAGCTCGCGCACGTGGGGCAGCAATCAGCCCCAGCATTTT.